The source of this T cell receptor beta chain is a study of blood T cell repertoires in COVID-19. About the research overall: The United States, Italy and Spain were the sources of the acute and convalescent COVID-19 samples. The cDNA or gDNA used as material had been derived from T cells, B-cell-depleted T cells, or PBMCs.

This clone was recorded only once. Original handling: Counts of nucleated cells, estimated from reference gene primer amplification, were obtained. Repertoires were generated with immunoSEQ multiplex PCR, while TCRdb's copy carries only in-frame clones and drops some. The D gene and trimming were derived from the DNA, and the V and J assignments and clone size from that table. The table shows under 130,000 clones, with 82% occurring only once. The V end was cut by 3 bases, the J end by 3 bases, with 15 bases between. CDR1 MNHNS and CDR2 SASEGT come from the germline V gene. The CDR3 has 15 residues. The receptor comes from a woman at least 80 years old with acute or convalescent COVID-19. Sample: peripheral blood. The gene calls are TRBV6-1 and TRBJ2-7; D might be TRBD2 (6 bases). The CDR3 DNA is TGTGCCAGCAGTGATATCCGAGCGGGCCACTACGAGCAGTACGTC. Its translation: CASSDIRAGHYEQYV.